This T cell receptor beta chain was retrieved from a study of blood T cells in healthy people across ages. For the study at large: About one barcoded beta molecule per two T cells came from capture by template switching.

Aged about 6 to 100, donors were systemically healthy Caucasians from Russia. The length of the CDR3 is 15 residues. With V trimmed by 3 bases and J by 7 bases, 8 bases remained unmatched. The V gene's germline CDR1 is SEHNR and CDR2 FQNEAQ (reference sequence). Overall study results and limits: Both naive CD4+ cell counts and diversity were greater in long-lived donors than in aged donors. Total diversity from one million sequenced T cells was likely underestimated.

Concerning this clonotype itself: Its specificity is not known.

A second PCR of roughly 7 to 11 cycles used a sample-barcoded 5' primer and a J-beta primer mix. Each CDR3 protein gets one entry after TCRdb re-called the 5' RACE reads with MiXCR. The sample gives about 1.5 million distinct CDR3 sequences, approximately 43% of which show up once; about 4.1% is in the top ten. V is TRBV7-9 and J is TRBJ2-1; 8 bases align to TRBD2. This receptor was taken from a young woman in good health. Sequenced sample: blood. The CDR3 region is CASSFRTSRRNEQFF. DNA for the CDR3: TGTGCCAGCAGCTTTAGGACTAGCAGAAGGAATGAGCAGTTCTTC.